The TCR beta chain described here comes from a study of blood T cell repertoires in COVID-19. Measured with immunoSEQ multiplex PCR; TCRdb has only the in-frame clones, and not every one. Here the sample spans about 310,000 clones, roughly 89% being singletons. Individuals aged roughly 18 to 95 years were recruited from roughly 23 US areas. Donors in Cohort 3 who had recovered were those with two negative PCRs, healthcare professional clearance, or resolution of their symptoms. The CDR3 runs to 14 residues. Germline V CDR1 and CDR2: LNHDA, SQIVND (reference sequence). Trimming stripped 3 bases from V and 2 bases from J, with 8 bases between.

This TCR was recovered from a woman younger than 30 who had recovered from COVID-19. V gene TRBV19 combines with J gene TRBJ1-5, with unresolved D. The sequencing sample was made of PBMCs or T cells enriched from blood (not recorded which). CDR3 nucleotides: TGTGCCAGTAGTATGCCCCGAGGCAATCAGCCCCAGCATTTT. This encodes CASSMPRGNQPQHF.